This record concerns one T cell receptor beta chain sequence. Its antigen is still unknown. A second PCR of 7 to 11 cycles used a sample-barcoded 5' primer and a J-beta primer mix. Tags on each cDNA molecule came from a template-switch adaptor with 12 random nucleotides. TCRdb called the 5' RACE reads again in MiXCR, with one record for every CDR3 protein. The sample carries over 550,000 distinct CDR3 sequences, about 30% recorded once. The data originate from a study of blood T cells in healthy people across ages. For the study at large: Per every two T cells, about one barcoded beta molecule was captured by template switching. Broader study findings: While age rose, TCR beta diversity per million T cells dropped in a roughly linear way. Compared with aged donors, long-lived donors showed fewer expanded clones, suggesting selection.

Sequencing used blood. This TCR came from a woman older than 75 in good health.

The CDR3 is CASGGLPYEQYF. The CDR3 DNA sequence: TGTGCCTCGGGAGGACTGCCCTACGAGCAGTACTTC. The chain carries TRBV7-6 and TRBJ2-7; the match to TRBD2 covers 7 bases. The germline gives CDR1 SGHVS, CDR2 FNYEAQ. V dropped 11 bases and J dropped 2; count of bases not matched to a gene: 6. There are 12 residues in the CDR3.